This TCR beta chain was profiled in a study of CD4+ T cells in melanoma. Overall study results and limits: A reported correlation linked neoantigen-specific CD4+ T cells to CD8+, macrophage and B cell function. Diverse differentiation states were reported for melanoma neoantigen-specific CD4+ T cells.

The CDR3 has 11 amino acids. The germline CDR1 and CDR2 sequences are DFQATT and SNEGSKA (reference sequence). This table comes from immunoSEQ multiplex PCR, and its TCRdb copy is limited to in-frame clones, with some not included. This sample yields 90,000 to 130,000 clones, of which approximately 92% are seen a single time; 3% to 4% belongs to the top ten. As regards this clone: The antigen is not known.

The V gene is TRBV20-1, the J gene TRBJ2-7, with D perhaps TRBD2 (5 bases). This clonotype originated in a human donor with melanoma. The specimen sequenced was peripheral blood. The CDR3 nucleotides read TGCAGCCCACGGAGGTCCTACGAGCAGTACTTC. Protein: CSPRRSYEQYF.